The 22 T cell receptor beta chains in this list originate from one sample, sequenced in a study of T cell changes during pregnancy in multiple sclerosis (dated by TCRdb to between 2017 and 2020). The library was produced with the immunoSEQ multiplex PCR assay. TCRdb carries this immuneACCESS record with in-frame sequences only. Its versions omit some clonotypes, under half of them owing to an unresolved V gene in the studies checked, with the rest unexplained. The sample has fewer than 90,000 clones on record, 90% to 95% of them singletons. The biggest ten clones account for around 1.7% of the sample. Here the sequenced sample was peripheral blood, taken after pregnancy. These receptors all come from a female donor in good health, enrolled as a control in a pregnancy study.

The chain joins TRBV6-5 to TRBJ2-1; 8 nucleotides align to TRBD2. Losses at the gene ends were 6 bases for V and 4 bases for J; bases not matched to a gene: 8. Germline-derived CDR1 and CDR2 are MNHEY and SVGAGI. The CDR3 is 15 amino acids. The CDR3, as DNA: TGTGCCAGCAGGACGGGGGGGGAGGGGTACAATGAGCAGTTCTTC. Protein sequence: CASRTGGEGYNEQFF.

The chain combines TRBV21-1 with TRBJ2-1; the D segment call TRBD2 is taken from the table without a DNA check. TRBV21-1 is classified as a pseudogene. The CDR3 sequence is 17 residues long. The CDR3 spells CASSKGKGGGSYNEQFF. In DNA, the CDR3 is TGTGCCAGCAGCAAAGGGAAAGGCGGGGGCTCCTACAATGAGCAGTTCTTC.

The CDR3 sequence: CASSSTAGTPPSEQYF. The CDR3 coding sequence is TGTGCCAGCAGCTCCACGGCCGGGACACCCCCCAGCGAGCAGTACTTC. The chain employs TRBV7-6 and TRBJ2-7; a possible D gene is TRBD1 (6 bases). The V and J ends lost 4 bases and 6 bases respectively, with 22 bases between them. The germline V gene encodes CDR1 SGHVS and CDR2 FNYEAQ. CDR3 length: 16 amino acids.

The chain carries TRBV5-4 and TRBJ1-2, with a weak D call TRBD1 (6 bases). The CDR3 has 16 amino acids. V lost 4 bases, J lost 4 bases, and 20 bases lay in between. In germline, CDR1 is SGHNT, CDR2 YYREEE (reference sequence). The CDR3 sequence is CASSVGQPEGGYGYTF. In DNA, the CDR3 is TGTGCCAGCAGCGTCGGACAGCCAGAAGGGGGCTATGGCTACACCTTC.

The rearrangement links TRBV2 to TRBJ2-1; a weak D match, TRBD1 (5 bases). The CDR3 totals 13 residues. CDR1 is SNHLY and CDR2 is FYNNEI in the germline V gene. The ends were cut back, 6 bases at V and 4 bases at J, with 10 bases in the middle. The CDR3 region is CASSPRQYNEQFF. The CDR3 nucleotides are TGTGCCAGCAGCCCCAGACAGTACAATGAGCAGTTCTTC. Drawing the rest from reference TRBV2 and TRBJ2-1, the complete variable domain is EPEVTQTPSHQVTQMGQEVILRCVPISNHLYFYWYRQILGQKVEFLVSFYNNEISEKSEIFDDQFSVERPDGSNFTLKIRSTKLEDSAMYFCASSPRQYNEQFFGPGTRLTVL.

V gene TRBV5-4 combines with J gene TRBJ2-4; D call uncertain. Looked up from germline, CDR1 is SGHNT and CDR2 is YYREEE (reference sequence). The CDR3 covers 13 residues. Trimming shortened V by 0 bases and J by 3 bases, and 4 bases separated the two germline ends. CDR3 loop: CASSLASKNIQYF. In DNA, the CDR3 is TGTGCCAGCAGCTTGGCCAGCAAAAACATTCAGTACTTC.

This rearrangement joins TRBV6-1 to TRBJ1-3; TRBD1 might be the D (5 bases). The CDR3 has 16 residues. Germline CDR1 MNHNS, CDR2 SASEGT. V was clipped by 2 bases and J by 3 bases, with 14 bases between them. CDR3 nucleotides: TGTGCCAGCAGTGAACGGAGGTTCGGGGGTGGAAACACCATATATTTT. Its translation: CASSERRFGGGNTIYF.

V gene TRBV10-3 combines with J gene TRBJ2-2; 10 positions agree with TRBD2. The CDR3 length is 14 residues. Germline V gives CDR1 ENHRY, CDR2 SYGVKD. V gave up 6 bases and J gave up 5 bases; unmatched junction bases: 3. CDR3 sequence: CAIRPAGGTGELFF. The CDR3 DNA is TGTGCCATCAGACCAGCGGGAGGGACCGGGGAGCTGTTTTTT.

This chain joins TRBV7-2 and TRBJ2-1; maybe TRBD2 (6 bases). V dropped 3 bases and J dropped 10 bases, with 16 bases sitting between them. Looked up from germline, CDR1 is SGHTA and CDR2 is FQGNSA. The CDR3 extends over 14 amino acids. CDR3: CASSFPGLSLEQFF. The CDR3 DNA reads as TGTGCCAGCAGCTTCCCGGGACTTTCTTTAGAGCAGTTCTTC. Full variable domain (outside the CDR3, taken from reference TRBV7-2 and TRBJ2-1): GAGVSQSPSNKVTEKGKDVELRCDPISGHTALYWYRQSLGQGLEFLIYFQGNSAPDKSGLPSDRFSAERTGGSVSTLTIQRTQQEDSAVYLCASSFPGLSLEQFFGPGTRLTVL.

The gene calls are TRBV9 and TRBJ2-7; possible D gene TRBD1, 5 bases. Trimming removed 0 bases from V and 1 base from J, with 11 bases in between. The CDR3 is 15 residues long. Germline CDR1 and CDR2: SGDLS and YYNGEE. CDR3 loop: CASSVEGSSSYEQYF. The CDR3 nucleotides read TGTGCCAGCAGCGTAGAGGGGTCCTCATCCTACGAGCAGTACTTC.

This clone is a singleton in its sample. CDR3 residues: CASSLPQGAEQYF. The CDR3 DNA follows: TGTGCCAGCAGCTTACCTCAGGGTGCCGAGCAGTACTTC. This chain links TRBV6-5 with TRBJ2-7, with a tentative D call TRBD1 (5 bases). CDR1 and CDR2 (germline): MNHEY, SVGAGI. This CDR3 region has 13 residues. V was pared by 6 bases and J by 6 bases, with 15 bases between.

The J gene is TRBJ2-2, the V gene TRBV5-1; D perhaps matches TRBD1 (6 bases). The CDR3 is 15 amino acids. Trimming removed 0 bases at V and 5 bases at J, with 11 bases between. Looked up from germline, CDR1 is SGHRS and CDR2 is YFSETQ. The CDR3 DNA is TGCGCCAGCAGCTTGGAACAGGGATGGACCGGGGAGCTGTTTTTT. It encodes CASSLEQGWTGELFF.

V usage is TRBV5-1 and J usage is TRBJ1-2; TRBD1 matches at 9 bases. The CDR3 loop spans 13 amino acids. The V gene's germline CDR1 is SGHRS and CDR2 YFSETQ. Trimming removed 2 bases from V and 8 bases from J; junction bases left unmatched: 4. This CDR3 reads CASSLRDREGYTF. The DNA for the CDR3 is TGCGCCAGCAGCTTACGGGACAGGGAGGGCTACACCTTC.

This rearrangement joins TRBV5-1 to TRBJ2-3, with 12 positions matching TRBD2. Germline CDR1 SGHRS, CDR2 YFSETQ. The CDR3 length is 19 residues. Losses at the gene ends were 3 bases for V and 4 bases for J; bases not matched to a gene: 15. This chain's CDR3 is CASSSTPGLAGSGADTQYF. The DNA of the CDR3 is TGCGCCAGCAGCTCGACACCGGGACTAGCGGGTTCGGGGGCAGATACGCAGTATTTT. Combining the CDR3 with reference TRBV5-1 and TRBJ2-3 gives the whole variable domain KAGVTQTPRYLIKTRGQQVTLSCSPISGHRSVSWYQQTPGQGLQFLFEYFSETQRNKGNFPGRFSGRQFSNSRSEMNVSTLELGDSALYLCASSSTPGLAGSGADTQYFGPGTRLTVL.

The sample holds many counts of this clone. The chain has TRBV2 and TRBJ2-7, with a possible D match to TRBD1 (5 bases). The CDR3 is 15 residues long. Germline V gives CDR1 SNHLY, CDR2 FYNNEI. Trimming took 6 bases from V and 3 from J, leaving 18 bases between them. CDR3 residues: CASSQDSPTIYEQYF. In DNA form, the CDR3 reads TGTGCCAGCAGCCAAGACAGCCCCACAATCTACGAGCAGTACTTC.

The CDR3 loop reads CAGRTDQETQYF. CDR3 DNA sequence: TGTGCCGGACGGACAGACCAAGAGACCCAGTACTTC. The rearrangement joins TRBV2 to TRBJ2-5, with D possibly TRBD1 on 6 matching bases. The CDR3 is 12 residues long. Germline-derived CDR1 and CDR2 are SNHLY and FYNNEI. V was trimmed by 11 bases and J by 0 bases, leaving 10 bases between them. Using reference TRBV2 and TRBJ2-5 for the parts outside the CDR3, the full variable domain is EPEVTQTPSHQVTQMGQEVILRCVPISNHLYFYWYRQILGQKVEFLVSFYNNEISEKSEIFDDQFSVERPDGSNFTLKIRSTKLEDSAMYFCAGRTDQETQYFGPGTRLLVL.

This clone showed up just once. The chain joins TRBV7-6 to TRBJ2-6, with D unclear. Trimming took off 1 base at V and 2 bases at J, with 6 bases between the two ends. Looked up from germline, CDR1 is SGHVS and CDR2 is FNYEAQ. The CDR3 covers 15 residues. CDR3 DNA sequence: TGTGCCAGCAGCTTAGGCGAGGCTGGGGCCAACGTCCTGACTTTC. It translates to CASSLGEAGANVLTF.

The V gene is TRBV28, the J gene TRBJ1-1; the match to TRBD1 covers 8 bases. The CDR3 spans 15 residues. V was pared by 2 bases and J by 6 bases, with 8 bases of the junction left unmatched. Per germline, CDR1 MDHEN and CDR2 SYDVKM. The CDR3 DNA reads TGTGCCAGCAGTTTAACAGGGGGGACGGGGCCTGAAGCTTTCTTT. It specifies CASSLTGGTGPEAFF.

This chain joins TRBV5-1 and TRBJ2-7; 7 nucleotides line up with TRBD1. The CDR3 spans 15 residues. The V gene end was trimmed by 0 bases and the J gene end by 3 bases; junction bases not matched to a gene: 6. Per the germline V gene, CDR1 is SGHRS and CDR2 is YFSETQ. CDR3 sequence (DNA): TGCGCCAGCAGCTTGGAAGGGACAGAGGTCTACGAGCAGTACTTC. Protein product: CASSLEGTEVYEQYF.

The chain has TRBV11-2 and TRBJ2-7, with TRBD1 matching over 9 bases. Per the germline V gene, CDR1 is SGHAT and CDR2 is FQNNGV. V was pared by 3 bases and J by 1 base, with 4 bases of the junction left unmatched. The CDR3 length is 15 residues. For the CDR3, the DNA is TGTGCCAGCAGCTTTTTAGGACAGGGGTCCTACGAGCAGTACTTC. The encoded protein is CASSFLGQGSYEQYF.

The table lists this clone with a count of one. This sequence joins TRBV19 and TRBJ2-2, with a weak D call TRBD2 (5 bases). Germline CDR1 reads LNHDA; CDR2 reads SQIVND (reference sequence). This CDR3 has 14 residues. With 6 bases removed from V and 4 bases from J, the gap between germline ends came to 12 bases. CDR3 in amino acids: CASSIDRGTGELFF. As DNA, the CDR3 is TGTGCCAGTAGCATTGACCGGGGCACCGGGGAGCTGTTTTTT.

The CDR3 nucleotides read TGTGCCAGCAGCTTAGGCGGGAGAATTTCCGGGGAGCTGTTTTTT. Encoded protein: CASSLGGRISGELFF. The rearrangement joins TRBV7-6 to TRBJ2-2, with 7 positions matching TRBD2. Germline CDR1 reads SGHVS; CDR2 reads FNYEAQ. CDR3 size: 15 residues. V shed 1 base and J 6 bases; nucleotides not matched to a gene: 5.